Listed here are 25 T cell receptor beta chains from one sample, sequenced in a study of shared clonotypes between healthy human individuals. Sequenced by immunoSEQ multiplex PCR; TCRdb stores in-frame clones only, minus some. The sample records 980,000 or so clones, about 80% being singletons. Source material: memory CD4+ T cells sorted from blood. Subset indicated: CD45RA-negative fraction. These receptor sequences come from a young man in good health.

This chain uses TRBV4-2 with TRBJ2-3; 7 bases map to TRBD2. V was pared by 6 bases and J by 2 bases, with 5 bases of the junction left unmatched. The germline V gene has CDR1 LGHNA and CDR2 YNFKEQ. The CDR3 sequence is 14 residues long. CDR3 DNA: TGTGCCAGCAGTCCCGGGAGGCTCACAGATACGCAGTATTTT. As protein: CASSPGRLTDTQYF.

Only one count was recorded for this clone. The chain recombines TRBV7-2 with TRBJ2-7; the D is unclear. Germline V gene data show CDR1 as SGHTA and CDR2 as FQGNSA. V shed 1 base and J shed 4 bases, with 8 bases lying between them. CDR3 length equals 13 residues. For the CDR3, the DNA is TGTGCCAGCAGCTTAGACCGACAATACGAGCAGTACTTC. Amino acids: CASSLDRQYEQYF.

The CDR3 loop is CASSEIGAYEQYF. CDR3 in DNA: TGTGCCAGCAGTGAGATAGGGGCCTACGAGCAGTACTTC. This sequence joins TRBV6-1 and TRBJ2-7, with D perhaps TRBD1 (5 bases). The CDR3 length is 13 residues. Deletions cut 3 bases from V and 2 bases from J, with 8 bases between. Germline V gene data show CDR1 as MNHNS and CDR2 as SASEGT.

The rearrangement joins TRBV5-1 to TRBJ2-1; no reliable D call. CDR1 SGHRS and CDR2 YFSETQ come from the germline V gene. V lost 4 bases and J 0 bases, leaving 8 bases between the germline ends. This CDR3 spans 14 amino acids. The CDR3 loop is CASSISSSYNEQFF. The CDR3 DNA reads TGCGCCAGCAGCATATCTAGCTCCTACAATGAGCAGTTCTTC. Supplemented by reference TRBV5-1 and TRBJ2-1, the full variable domain reads KAGVTQTPRYLIKTRGQQVTLSCSPISGHRSVSWYQQTPGQGLQFLFEYFSETQRNKGNFPGRFSGRQFSNSRSEMNVSTLELGDSALYLCASSISSSYNEQFFGPGTRLTVL.

The chain uses TRBV18 and TRBJ2-7, with D possibly being TRBD2 (5 bases). This CDR3 has 15 residues. V was pared by 0 bases and J by 6 bases, with 15 bases between. Germline V gene data show CDR1 as KGHSH and CDR2 as LQKENI. CDR3: CASSPPSQRLGEQYF. The CDR3 region has the DNA TGTGCCAGCTCACCACCTTCACAGCGGCTGGGCGAGCAGTACTTC.

The genes are TRBV7-2 and TRBJ1-1, with D tentatively TRBD1 (6 bases). V gave up 0 bases and J gave up 0 bases, with 8 bases separating them. The CDR3 extends over 15 amino acids. Germline assignment: CDR1 SGHTA and CDR2 FQGNSA. CDR3 in amino acids: CASSLAGTLNTEAFF. CDR3 DNA sequence: TGTGCCAGCAGCTTAGCCGGGACACTGAACACTGAAGCTTTCTTT.

The chain is built from TRBV30 and TRBJ1-4, with a possible D match to TRBD1 (6 bases). This CDR3 is 13 amino acids long. Germline V gives CDR1 GTSNPN, CDR2 SVGIG (reference sequence). The chain's CDR3 is CASRGQGHEKLFF. Written as DNA, the CDR3 is TGTGCGTCACGGGGGCAGGGCCATGAAAAACTGTTTTTT.

This chain connects TRBV5-1 to TRBJ2-3; possible D gene TRBD2, 6 bases. V lost 2 bases and J 3 bases, leaving 13 bases between the germline ends. This CDR3 is built from 15 residues. Germline assignment: CDR1 SGHRS and CDR2 YFSETQ. CDR3 in DNA: TGCGCCAGCAGCTTCGACGGGAGCGGGACAGATACGCAGTATTTT. Its protein is CASSFDGSGTDTQYF.

This clone is a singleton in its sample. The sample contains more than one DNA sequence encoding this CDR3. The rearrangement uses TRBV6-5 and TRBJ1-4; D is unclear. Per the germline V gene, CDR1 is MNHEY and CDR2 is SVGAGI. V was shortened by 0 bases and J by 0 bases, with 5 bases between the two germline ends. CDR3 size: 15 residues. The CDR3 sequence is CASSYSGTTNEKLFF. In DNA form, the CDR3 reads TGTGCCAGCAGTTACTCGGGAACAACTAATGAAAAACTGTTTTTT.

The chain couples TRBV19 to TRBJ1-5; 9 nucleotides match TRBD1. The J segment lost 1 base and the V segment lost 9 bases, leaving 4 bases of the junction unmatched. Germline V gene sequence: CDR1 LNHDA, CDR2 SQIVND (reference sequence). CDR3 length: 14 amino acids. The CDR3: CASRTGESNQPQHF. The CDR3 region has the DNA TGTGCCAGCCGGACAGGGGAGAGCAATCAGCCCCAGCATTTT.

This clone was counted at least ten times. The CDR3 DNA follows: TGTGCCAGCAGTTTAGGGGCCACCTCGCACACTGAAGCTTTCTTT. It encodes CASSLGATSHTEAFF. The rearrangement uses TRBV28 and TRBJ1-1; a weak D match, TRBD1 (5 bases). Trimming stripped 2 bases from V and 3 bases from J, with 13 bases between. CDR3 length: 15 residues. Germline-derived CDR1 and CDR2 are MDHEN and SYDVKM.

V usage is TRBV19 and J usage is TRBJ2-7; D not resolved. CDR3 size: 13 residues. The germline V gene encodes CDR1 LNHDA and CDR2 SQIVND (reference sequence). Trimming cost V 0 bases and J 4 bases, with 7 bases left between them. This CDR3 reads CASSIEVAYEQYF. The CDR3 bases are TGTGCCAGTAGTATAGAGGTGGCGTACGAGCAGTACTTC.

As for this clone: One end of the junction is discordant with germline, which a read error may explain. V is TRBV7-7 and J is TRBJ2-1, with D perhaps TRBD2 (7 bases). This CDR3 is built from 12 residues. Per the germline V gene, CDR1 is SSHAT and CDR2 is FNYEAQ (reference sequence). The DNA for the CDR3 is TGTGCTAGCAGCCGAGGGGGGGATGAGCAGTTCTTC. Amino acid sequence: CASSRGGDEQFF.

The gene calls are TRBV5-1 and TRBJ2-1; D uncertain. Per germline, CDR1 SGHRS and CDR2 YFSETQ. CDR3 size: 13 residues. Trimming removed 0 bases from V and 10 bases from J, with 11 bases in between. The CDR3 nucleotides read TGCGCCAGCAGCTTGGCCTCACTGGCGGAGCAGTTCTTC. Translating it yields CASSLASLAEQFF.

This chain links TRBV30 with TRBJ1-4; D unclear. Germline CDR1 and CDR2: GTSNPN and SVGIG (reference sequence). CDR3 length: 13 residues. V lost 0 bases and J 3 bases, leaving 5 bases between the germline ends. CDR3 sequence reads: CAWSVRANEKLFF. The CDR3 DNA reads TGTGCCTGGAGTGTACGGGCTAATGAAAAACTGTTTTTT.

The chain has TRBV5-1 and TRBJ2-2; D unclear. Trimming removed 0 bases from V and 7 bases from J, with 13 bases in between. Germline V gene data show CDR1 as SGHRS and CDR2 as YFSETQ. This CDR3 spans 15 amino acids. CDR3 protein: CASSLAATQGGELFF. The CDR3 nucleotides read TGCGCCAGCAGCTTGGCCGCCACACAAGGCGGGGAGCTGTTTTTT.

This clone was observed a handful of times. The gene calls are TRBV10-3 and TRBJ2-2; 11 bases match TRBD2. The CDR3 length is 15 residues. Per germline, CDR1 ENHRY and CDR2 SYGVKD. V was clipped by 6 bases and J by 6 bases; unmatched bases: 6. The CDR3 DNA follows: TGTGCCATCAGAACTAGCGGGGGCTCCGCCGGGGAGCTGTTTTTT. Amino acid sequence: CAIRTSGGSAGELFF.

This clone was picked up one time. The chain has TRBV5-1 and TRBJ1-2, with D possibly matching TRBD1 (6 bases). V shed 4 bases and J shed 1 base, with 14 bases lying between them. This CDR3 region has 15 residues. Germline values: CDR1 SGHRS, CDR2 YFSETQ. The CDR3 DNA follows: TGCGCCAGCAGCCCGGACAGCCGAGGTAACTATGGCTACACCTTC. This gives the protein CASSPDSRGNYGYTF. The full variable domain, its missing parts supplied by reference TRBV5-1 and TRBJ1-2, is KAGVTQTPRYLIKTRGQQVTLSCSPISGHRSVSWYQQTPGQGLQFLFEYFSETQRNKGNFPGRFSGRQFSNSRSEMNVSTLELGDSALYLCASSPDSRGNYGYTFGSGTRLTVV.

The chain has TRBV5-1 and TRBJ1-1, with 9 positions matching TRBD1. V shed 0 bases, J shed 2 bases, and the junction held 5 bases outside the gene matches. Germline V gene sequence: CDR1 SGHRS, CDR2 YFSETQ. The CDR3 is 16 amino acids. The CDR3 is CASSLGTGQGNTEAFF. The CDR3, as DNA: TGCGCCAGCAGCTTGGGAACGGGACAGGGCAACACTGAAGCTTTCTTT. Full variable domain (remainder filled in from reference TRBV5-1 and TRBJ1-1): KAGVTQTPRYLIKTRGQQVTLSCSPISGHRSVSWYQQTPGQGLQFLFEYFSETQRNKGNFPGRFSGRQFSNSRSEMNVSTLELGDSALYLCASSLGTGQGNTEAFFGQGTRLTVV.

The V gene is TRBV30, the J gene TRBJ2-7; TRBD1 aligns across 9 bases. This CDR3 is built from 13 residues. V dropped 7 bases and J dropped 3; count of bases not matched to a gene: 7. Looked up from germline, CDR1 is GTSNPN and CDR2 is SVGIG (reference sequence). The CDR3 DNA reads TGTGCCTCCCCGGGACAGGGAGGCTACGAGCAGTACTTC. This sequence encodes CASPGQGGYEQYF.

The V gene is TRBV9, the J gene TRBJ2-3; 9 nucleotides align to TRBD2. The ends lost 3 bases at V and 3 bases at J; junction bases unmatched: 8. Germline assignment: CDR1 SGDLS and CDR2 YYNGEE. This CDR3 is built from 16 residues. The CDR3 DNA is TGTGCCAGCAGCGAATATAGCGGGAGAGTAACAGATACGCAGTATTTT. It yields the protein CASSEYSGRVTDTQYF.

The CDR3 sequence is CASSTRQGFGQPQHF. The CDR3 DNA sequence: TGTGCCAGCAGCACCAGACAGGGGTTTGGTCAGCCCCAGCATTTT. This rearrangement joins TRBV11-2 to TRBJ1-5; 8 bases line up with TRBD1. This CDR3 has 15 amino acids. V lost 5 bases and J lost 6; bases outside the gene matches: 9. In germline, CDR1 is SGHAT, CDR2 FQNNGV.

The chain recombines TRBV6-5 with TRBJ2-1; 8 nucleotides match TRBD2. The V gene's germline CDR1 is MNHEY and CDR2 SVGAGI. Trimming took 4 bases from V and 0 from J; bases not matched to a gene: 2. The CDR3 is 15 residues long. CDR3 bases: TGTGCCAGCAGTTCCCTAGCGGGCTCCTACAATGAGCAGTTCTTC. As protein: CASSSLAGSYNEQFF.

The chain carries TRBV11-3 and TRBJ2-3; unclear D gene. Germline CDR1 and CDR2: SGHNT and YENEEA. The germline V and J ends were trimmed by 1 base and 4 bases, with 15 bases remaining between them. The CDR3 has 16 amino acids. In DNA form, the CDR3 reads TGTGCCAGCAGCTTAGGTGGGGTCAGCTCCGCAGATACGCAGTATTTT. Protein: CASSLGGVSSADTQYF.

The rearrangement joins TRBV25-1 to TRBJ2-1; D is unresolved. Trimming cost V 8 bases and J 5 bases, with 13 bases left between them. The length of the CDR3 is 13 residues. Germline CDR1 is MGHDK and CDR2 is SYGVNS. In DNA form, the CDR3 reads TGTGCCAGCCGTATTAATATGGACAATGAGCAGTTCTTC. Protein sequence: CASRINMDNEQFF.